Included here is one T cell receptor beta chain sequence, with context. The target antigen is unknown. The data stem from a study of T cell responses to AZD1222 COVID-19 vaccine. Regarding the study as a whole: Among spike-specific TCRs, nearly half reportedly target unmutated variant regions.

Only in-frame clones appear in the TCRdb table, and some are missing; sequencing was by immunoSEQ multiplex PCR. The profile shows more than 150,000 clones, roughly nine tenths of them singletons. The CDR3 loop spans 16 amino acids. CDR1 and CDR2 (germline): LNHDA, SQIVND (reference sequence). V shed 5 bases and J 2 bases; nucleotides not matched to a gene: 5. The chain joins TRBV19 to TRBJ2-1; 11 positions match TRBD2. The receptor was isolated from an adult who received the AZD1222 COVID-19 vaccine. Material: peripheral blood, obtained 28 days after the second AZD1222 dose. CDR3: CASSFLTSGAYNEQFF. The CDR3 DNA follows: TGTGCCAGTAGTTTTTTGACTAGCGGGGCCTACAATGAGCAGTTCTTC.